These 21 T cell receptor beta chains share one sample of origin, sequenced in a study of beta chain features in type 1 diabetes. The authors reverse transcribed all of the isolated RNA, so sequencing captured expressed TCRB transcripts. Repertoires were generated with immunoSEQ multiplex PCR, while TCRdb's copy carries only in-frame clones and drops some. Here the sample spans under 950,000 clones, under 20% being singletons. Sequencing was carried out using naive CD4+ T cells from blood. Receptors originate from a young woman in good health.

There are a few counts of this clone. The rearrangement links TRBV25-1 to TRBJ2-2; 9 bases align to TRBD2. The CDR3 runs to 16 residues. Germline V lookup: CDR1 MGHDK, CDR2 SYGVNS. The ends lost 5 bases at V and 1 base at J; junction bases unmatched: 5. CDR3 nucleotide sequence: TGTGCCAGCAGTACAGCGGGAGGCGGGAACACCGGGGAGCTGTTTTTT. Translated, it gives CASSTAGGGNTGELFF.

The V and J genes are TRBV18 and TRBJ2-1; 10 bases align to TRBD2. V lost 1 base to trimming and J lost 3 bases; unmatched junction nucleotides: 6. Germline CDR1 and CDR2: KGHSH and LQKENI. This CDR3 has 17 residues. CDR3 DNA: TGTGCCAGCTCACCACGTTCACTAGCGGGACGCTACAATGAGCAGTTCTTC. The encoded protein is CASSPRSLAGRYNEQFF.

The CDR3 coding sequence is TGTGCCAGCAGTGAAAGGCACAGGAGCTCCTACGAGCAGTACTTC. Residues: CASSERHRSSYEQYF. The rearrangement links TRBV6-1 to TRBJ2-7; D might be TRBD1 (5 bases). V lost 2 bases, J lost 0 bases, and 11 bases lay in between. CDR1 is MNHNS, CDR2 SASEGT, per germline. CDR3 size: 15 residues.

CDR3 protein: CATSKGIHQPQHF. CDR3 coding DNA: TGTGCCACCAGCAAGGGGATTCATCAGCCCCAGCATTTT. The gene calls are TRBV15 and TRBJ1-5; the D gene is possibly TRBD1 (5 bases). Germline V gene lookup returns CDR1 LNHNV and CDR2 YYDKDF (reference sequence). CDR3 length: 13 residues. With 4 bases removed from V and 5 bases from J, the gap between germline ends came to 9 bases. The full variable domain, its missing parts supplied by reference TRBV15 and TRBJ1-5, is DAMVIQNPRYQVTQFGKPVTLSCSQTLNHNVMYWYQQKSSQAPKLLFHYYDKDFNNEADTPDNFQSRRPNTSFCFLDIRSPGLGDTAMYLCATSKGIHQPQHFGDGTRLSIL.

The chain recombines TRBV2 with TRBJ2-2; D unclear. V dropped 2 bases and J dropped 0 bases, with 13 bases sitting between them. CDR3 size: 17 residues. Germline V CDR1 and CDR2: SNHLY, FYNNEI. CDR3 sequence reads: CASSELGNPTNTGELFF. As DNA, the CDR3 is TGTGCCAGCAGTGAACTGGGGAACCCCACGAACACCGGGGAGCTGTTTTTT.

The V call is TRBV13, the J call TRBJ2-1, with TRBD1 identical over 8 bases. The CDR3 is made up of 17 amino acids. The germline gives CDR1 PRHDT, CDR2 FYEKMQ (reference sequence). V gave up 2 bases and J gave up 3 bases; unmatched junction bases: 9. In DNA form, the CDR3 reads TGTGCCAGCAGCTTACCAAGGACAGGGAAACGCTACAATGAGCAGTTCTTC. Its translation: CASSLPRTGKRYNEQFF.

The J gene is TRBJ2-1, the V gene TRBV7-2; 10 nucleotides agree with TRBD1. There are 17 residues in the CDR3. The germline V gene has CDR1 SGHTA and CDR2 FQGNSA. The V segment lost 0 bases and the J segment 7 bases; nucleotides outside the gene matches: 9. In DNA, the CDR3 is TGTGCCAGCAGCTTAGCCGGCGGAGGGACAGGGGATAATGAGCAGTTCTTC. It yields the protein CASSLAGGGTGDNEQFF.

V usage is TRBV6-6 and J usage is TRBJ2-1; the match to TRBD2 covers 13 bases. Germline V lookup: CDR1 MNHNY, CDR2 SVGAGI (reference sequence). The length of the CDR3 is 16 residues. Germline trimming cut 4 bases from V and 4 bases from J; bases unmatched to any gene: 4. Here the CDR3 reads CASSLPGLAGYNEQFF. The CDR3 nucleotides are TGTGCCAGCAGTTTACCGGGACTAGCGGGATACAATGAGCAGTTCTTC.

The rearrangement links TRBV5-1 to TRBJ2-3; the D gene is possibly TRBD1 (6 bases). Trimming cost V 2 bases and J 0 bases, with 7 bases left between them. The CDR3 is 14 residues long. In germline, CDR1 is SGHRS, CDR2 YFSETQ. The CDR3 region has the DNA TGCGCCAGCAGCTTAGACAGGAGCACAGATACGCAGTATTTT. This translates into CASSLDRSTDTQYF.

The CDR3 loop reads CASSRSGQGRAEQYF. Written as DNA, the CDR3 is TGTGCCAGCTCCCGATCGGGGCAGGGTAGGGCCGAGCAGTACTTC. The chain employs TRBV27 and TRBJ2-7, with D perhaps matching TRBD1 or TRBD2 (5 bases each). Germline CDR1 MNHEY, CDR2 SMNVEV (reference sequence). The CDR3 length is 15 residues. V lost 8 bases and J 6 bases, leaving 23 bases between the germline ends.

This clone appeared many times. As DNA, the CDR3 is TGTGCCATCAGTGAGTCGGGGGGAAACATTCAGTACTTC. This gives the protein CAISESGGNIQYF. This chain connects TRBV10-3 to TRBJ2-4; possible D gene TRBD2, 6 bases. Per the germline V gene, CDR1 is ENHRY and CDR2 is SYGVKD. The CDR3 contains 13 residues. The ends were cut back, 0 bases at V and 6 bases at J, with 6 bases in the middle.

This clone came up once. The gene calls are TRBV7-9 and TRBJ2-7; 10 bases line up with TRBD2. Trimming took 5 bases from V and 4 from J; bases not matched to a gene: 8. The CDR3 has 15 amino acids. Germline V gene data show CDR1 as SEHNR and CDR2 as FQNEAQ (reference sequence). CDR3 in amino acids: CASSPAGLAEYEQYF. As DNA, the CDR3 is TGTGCCAGCAGCCCGGCTGGACTAGCGGAGTACGAGCAGTACTTC. Combining the CDR3 with reference TRBV7-9 and TRBJ2-7 gives the whole variable domain DTGVSQNPRHKITKRGQNVTFRCDPISEHNRLYWYRQTLGQGPEFLTYFQNEAQLEKSRLLSDRFSAERPKGSFSTLEIQRTEQGDSAMYLCASSPAGLAEYEQYFGPGTRLTVT.

The V gene is TRBV25-1, the J gene TRBJ2-3, with TRBD1 as a possible D gene (6 bases). CDR1 and CDR2 from the germline V gene are MGHDK and SYGVNS. V lost 6 bases, J lost 5 bases, and 18 bases lay in between. The CDR3 contains 15 residues. Written as DNA, the CDR3 is TGTGCCAGCAGAAACACAGGGTTTAGTTTAGATACGCAGTATTTT. Its translation is CASRNTGFSLDTQYF.

This clone was seen only a few times. The rearrangement joins TRBV11-2 to TRBJ1-5, with D uncertain. The CDR3 totals 13 residues. The V gene lost 8 bases and the J gene lost 4 bases, with 12 bases spanning the gap. Per the germline V gene, CDR1 is SGHAT and CDR2 is FQNNGV. The CDR3 spells CASSYTLNQPQHF. In nucleotides, the CDR3 is TGTGCCAGCTCATACACCCTTAATCAGCCCCAGCATTTT.

This rearrangement joins TRBV25-1 to TRBJ1-5; 8 nucleotides align to TRBD1. Germline V CDR1 and CDR2: MGHDK, SYGVNS. This CDR3 contains 14 residues. The J segment lost 9 bases and the V segment lost 3 bases, leaving 7 bases of the junction unmatched. The CDR3 DNA follows: TGTGCCAGCAGTGACTGGGCAGGGGGCTGGCCCCAGCATTTT. Amino acids: CASSDWAGGWPQHF.

This clone occurred a few times. This chain joins TRBV5-1 and TRBJ2-3, with 8 bases matching TRBD1. CDR3 size: 17 residues. With 4 bases clipped from V and 5 bases from J, the junction kept 15 bases outside the gene matches. Germline V CDR1 and CDR2: SGHRS, YFSETQ. The DNA for the CDR3 is TGCGCCAGCAGCCCCGGACAGGGCGGAGAGAGAGGAGATACGCAGTATTTT. It encodes CASSPGQGGERGDTQYF.

The chain joins TRBV7-2 to TRBJ2-5; 9 bases align to TRBD2. The DNA end is a closer match to TRBJ2-7, so the J assignment may be wrong. This CDR3 comprises 14 residues. Germline CDR1 is SGHTA and CDR2 is FQGNSA. CDR3 in amino acids: CASSFLAGGIEQYF. CDR3 sequence (DNA): TGTGCCAGCAGCTTTTTGGCGGGAGGGATCGAGCAGTACTTC.

The genes are TRBV7-6 and TRBJ2-1; TRBD2 matches at 9 bases. Trimming cost V 1 base and J 6 bases; bases outside gene matches: 13. Germline V gene data show CDR1 as SGHVS and CDR2 as FNYEAQ. The CDR3 is made up of 18 amino acids. Written as DNA, the CDR3 is TGTGCCAGCAGCTTAGTGCCTAGCGGGAAAATCATGGGCAATGAGCAGTTCTTC. Its protein product is CASSLVPSGKIMGNEQFF.

The sample holds a few counts of this clone. The CDR3 spells CAISLSTGGYGYTF. CDR3 nucleotide sequence: TGTGCCATCAGTCTTTCCACAGGGGGCTATGGCTACACCTTC. The gene calls are TRBV10-3 and TRBJ1-2; the match to TRBD1 covers 8 bases. There are 14 residues in the CDR3. Unmatched junction bases numbered 6, after V lost 5 bases and J lost 4 bases. Germline CDR1 reads ENHRY; CDR2 reads SYGVKD.

This clone was seen a few times. V usage is TRBV7-3 and J usage is TRBJ2-7; 11 nucleotides match TRBD2. Looked up from germline, CDR1 is SGHTA and CDR2 is FQGTGA. V was clipped by 9 bases and J by 2 bases; unmatched bases: 6. This CDR3 has 14 amino acids. The CDR3 DNA sequence: TGTGCCAGTCCCGCGACTAGCGGGGCCTACGAGCAGTACTTC. This codes for CASPATSGAYEQYF.

This clone was seen a handful of times. The V gene is TRBV11-2, the J gene TRBJ2-3, with D perhaps TRBD1 (6 bases). CDR3 length: 14 amino acids. In germline, CDR1 is SGHAT, CDR2 FQNNGV. The V end was cut by 0 bases, the J end by 5 bases, with 9 bases between. The chain's CDR3 is CASSLESRGDTQYF. CDR3 bases: TGTGCCAGCAGCTTAGAATCCAGGGGAGATACGCAGTATTTT.